This TCR beta chain was recovered during a study of blood T cell repertoires in COVID-19. Study context: Collection of acute and convalescent COVID-19 samples took place in the United States, Italy and Spain. Sources were T cells, B-cell-depleted T cells, or PBMCs; the material itself was cDNA or gDNA.

CDR1 and CDR2 (germline): SGHNT, YENEEA. Trimming removed 5 bases from V and 4 bases from J, with 18 bases in between. The CDR3 extends over 15 amino acids. Per the authors' pipeline: From reference gene primer amplification, estimates of nucleated cell counts were derived. Profiled with immunoSEQ multiplex PCR; TCRdb holds only in-frame clones, not every one. V, J and clone size reflect that table, while D and trimming were determined from the DNA. The table has approximately 160,000 clones, approximately 88% seen once. The chain recombines TRBV11-3 with TRBJ2-7, with a weak D call TRBD1 (5 bases). Sequencing was carried out using peripheral blood. This TCR was sampled from a woman aged 55-70 years with acute or convalescent COVID-19. The CDR3 DNA follows: TGTGCCAGCAGCCCAAGAACTGGGGCCAAGTACGAGCAGTACTTC. Translated, it gives CASSPRTGAKYEQYF.